This T cell receptor beta chain was found in a study of monozygotic twins with inflammatory bowel disease. Study-level results: Healthy twins showed more clonotype sharing with others than IBD patients, especially patients with disease activity. Background noise in patient repertoires may stem from differing immunosuppressive treatments.

From the 5' RACE reads, TCRdb lists one entry per CDR3 protein and no DNA. The sample has around 99,000 distinct CDR3 sequences; the top ten hold 9.5% to 15%. Blood, under 3 ml, was drawn per donor. There are 11 residues in the CDR3. Worth noting for this clonotype: Its antigen is not known.

The sample taken for sequencing was blood. The chain has TRBV12-3 or TRBV12-4 and TRBJ1-4. The source of this sequence is a human donor with ulcerative colitis or Crohn's disease, or a healthy co-twin of an affected twin (not recorded which). This chain's CDR3 is CASSSPEKLFF.